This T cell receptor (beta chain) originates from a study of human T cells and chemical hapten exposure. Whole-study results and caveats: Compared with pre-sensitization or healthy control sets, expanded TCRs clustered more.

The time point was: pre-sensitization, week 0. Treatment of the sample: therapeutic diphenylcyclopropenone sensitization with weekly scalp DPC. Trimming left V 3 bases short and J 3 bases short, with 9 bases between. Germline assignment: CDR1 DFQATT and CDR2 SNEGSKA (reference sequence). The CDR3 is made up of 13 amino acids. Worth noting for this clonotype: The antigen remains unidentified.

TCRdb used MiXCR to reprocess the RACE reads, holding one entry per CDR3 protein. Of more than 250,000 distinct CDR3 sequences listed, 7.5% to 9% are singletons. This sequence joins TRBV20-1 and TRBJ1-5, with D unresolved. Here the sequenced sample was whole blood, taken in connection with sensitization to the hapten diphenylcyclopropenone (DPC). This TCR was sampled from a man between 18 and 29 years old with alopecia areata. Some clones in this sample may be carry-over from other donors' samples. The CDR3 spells CSASVADNQPQHF. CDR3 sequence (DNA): TGCAGTGCTAGCGTGGCAGACAATCAGCCCCAGCATTTT.